Each of the 3 T cell receptor beta chains below was sequenced from the same sample in a study of T cells in Graves' hyperthyroidism and ophthalmopathy. What was amplified from RNA transcripts were TCR beta CDR3 regions. The primer set for the first-round RT-PCR of the TCR CDR3 was HTBI. From the multiplex PCR reads, TCRdb called clonotypes with MiXCR, one entry per CDR3 protein. Of roughly 700,000 distinct CDR3 sequences detected, about 18% appear once; the ten largest clones hold roughly a sixth. The specimen sequenced was blood. The source of these receptors is a man aged 45 to 65 with Graves' hyperthyroidism.

This clonotype was observed at least ten times. This chain links TRBV29-1 with TRBJ2-2, with D possibly matching TRBD2 (6 bases). With 3 bases removed from V and 4 bases from J, the gap between germline ends came to 12 bases. CDR1 is SQVTM, CDR2 ANQGSEA, per germline. The CDR3 contains 14 residues. The CDR3: CSVDAGTATGELFF. The DNA for the CDR3 is TGCAGCGTTGATGCCGGGACTGCCACCGGGGAGCTGTTTTTT.

The count of this clonotype is one. A much more abundant neighbour one base away suggests this may be a read error. The V and J genes are TRBV18 and TRBJ2-7; D is perhaps TRBD2 (7 bases). From germline, CDR1 is KGHSH and CDR2 LQKENI. This CDR3 has 14 residues. V was trimmed by 4 bases and J by 5 bases, leaving 15 bases between them. CDR3 in amino acids: CASSRWEGVDEQYF. CDR3 DNA: TGTGCCAGCTCACGCTGGGAGGGGGTCGACGAGCAGTACTTC.

The chain recombines TRBV9 with TRBJ2-1, with TRBD2 matching 10 bases. Unmatched junction bases numbered 6, after V lost 2 bases and J lost 1 base. From germline, CDR1 is SGDLS and CDR2 YYNGEE. This CDR3 spans 17 amino acids. The CDR3 DNA reads TGTGCCAGCAGCGTTTTAGCGGGAGGAGGATCCTACAATGAGCAGTTCTTC. Translation gives CASSVLAGGGSYNEQFF.